The next 19 T cell receptor beta chains were all read from a single sample in a study of CXCR3-negative and CXCR3-positive naive CD8 T cells. Study conclusions and caveats: Comparison of naive cells showed more hydrophobic TRB CDR3s in CXCR3-positive than in CXCR3-negative naive cells.

Their antigen targets remain unknown. 5' RACE that incorporated UMI labels was used to prepare the TRB cDNA libraries. From the 5' RACE reads, TCRdb lists one entry per CDR3 protein and no DNA. The sample data list over 70,000 distinct CDR3 sequences. The specimen sequenced was naive CXCR3+ CD8+ T cells from blood. The subset was: CD45RO-CCR7+CD27+CD95- naive CD8+ T cells expressing CXCR3 (TNR3+). The receptors were gathered from a human donor in good health. Some clones in this sample may be carry-over from other donors' samples.

The V call is TRBV15, the J call TRBJ1-5; TCRdb names TRBD1, which stays unverified in the absence of DNA. The CDR3 runs to 13 residues. CDR1 and CDR2 from the germline V gene are LNHNV and YYDKDF (reference sequence). CDR3 in amino acids: CATDSGFNQPQHF.

The CDR3 is CASSWDRALEDTEAFF. This rearrangement joins TRBV28 to TRBJ1-1; TCRdb's D gene call, TRBD1, goes unchecked for lack of DNA. Per the germline V gene, CDR1 is MDHEN and CDR2 is SYDVKM. The CDR3 runs 16 residues.

The rearrangement links TRBV9 to TRBJ2-1; TCRdb's D call of TRBD1 is untestable without DNA. The germline V gene encodes CDR1 SGDLS and CDR2 YYNGEE. The CDR3 consists of 15 residues. CDR3 sequence: CASSVYRGGHNEQFF.

The chain carries TRBV15 and TRBJ1-2; no DNA is available, so the TRBD1 call from TCRdb remains unchecked. CDR3 size: 13 residues. CDR1 and CDR2 from the germline V gene are LNHNV and YYDKDF (reference sequence). The chain's CDR3 is CATSTRGLYGYTF.

The rearrangement joins TRBV21-1 to TRBJ2-3; TCRdb names TRBD2, which stays unverified in the absence of DNA. TRBV21-1 is labeled a pseudogene. CDR3 size: 18 residues. CDR3 sequence reads: CASSARLAGYHPPDTQYF.

This chain uses TRBV27 with TRBJ2-7; absent DNA, TCRdb's TRBD1 call cannot be checked. Looked up from germline, CDR1 is MNHEY and CDR2 is SMNVEV (reference sequence). The CDR3 is 15 residues long. The CDR3 here is CTSSCQPGISYEQYF.

The V and J genes are TRBV13 and TRBJ1-1. CDR3 length: 12 residues. Germline CDR1 and CDR2: PRHDT and FYEKMQ (reference sequence). The chain's CDR3 is CASSATNTEAFF. The whole variable domain, remainder taken from reference TRBV13 and TRBJ1-1, is AAGVIQSPRHLIKEKRETATLKCYPIPRHDTVYWYQQGPGQDPQFLISFYEKMQSDKGSIPDRFSAQQFSDYHSELNMSSLELGDSALYFCASSATNTEAFFGQGTRLTVV.

The chain couples TRBV13 to TRBJ2-5; TCRdb reports TRBD1, a call that lacks DNA to check it against. Germline V gives CDR1 PRHDT, CDR2 FYEKMQ (reference sequence). CDR3 length: 14 residues. CDR3 region: CASSKRGFTETQYF.

The rearrangement uses TRBV20-1 and TRBJ2-5. The CDR3 spans 11 residues. Germline lookup yields CDR1 DFQATT and CDR2 SNEGSKA (reference sequence). CDR3 region: CSAELKETQYF.

V gene TRBV4-2 combines with J gene TRBJ2-1; TCRdb proposes TRBD1, but this gene call is untestable without DNA. CDR1 and CDR2 (germline): LGHNA, YNFKEQ. This CDR3 is 16 amino acids long. CDR3 region: CASSQDGGAHYNEQFF.

This chain links TRBV20-1 with TRBJ2-1; TCRdb designates TRBD2, a call that cannot be tested without DNA. Germline V gene data show CDR1 as DFQATT and CDR2 as SNEGSKA (reference sequence). CDR3 length equals 16 residues. CDR3 loop: CSANELTRPSYNEQFF.

V usage is TRBV12-3 or TRBV12-4 and J usage is TRBJ2-1; TCRdb names TRBD1, which stays unverified in the absence of DNA. The CDR3 is made up of 17 amino acids. This CDR3 is CASSFSPSGGSYNEQFF.

The V gene is TRBV29-1, the J gene TRBJ1-1. CDR1 and CDR2 from the germline V gene are SQVTM and ANQGSEA. The CDR3 is 12 amino acids. The CDR3 loop is CGVAGRGTEAFF.

The chain employs TRBV7-2 and TRBJ2-2. CDR1 SGHTA and CDR2 FQGNSA come from the germline V gene. The CDR3 covers 11 residues. CDR3 protein: CASTHTGELFF.

The chain is built from TRBV30 and TRBJ2-5; TCRdb calls TRBD1, which cannot be checked without DNA. CDR3 length: 15 amino acids. The germline CDR1 and CDR2 sequences are GTSNPN and SVGIG (reference sequence). This CDR3 reads CAWSPGGAAQETQYF.

The V and J genes are TRBV2 and TRBJ2-3; with no DNA, the TCRdb D assignment of TRBD2 cannot be verified. In germline, CDR1 is SNHLY, CDR2 FYNNEI. This CDR3 is built from 16 residues. This chain's CDR3 is CASSQGEGYSTDTQYF.

V and J are TRBV28 and TRBJ2-7; TCRdb lists TRBD1, though no DNA is available to test this call. Per germline, CDR1 MDHEN and CDR2 SYDVKM. The length of the CDR3 is 13 residues. The CDR3 sequence is CASSFSIRGEQYF.

The chain joins TRBV28 to TRBJ2-2. This CDR3 region has 16 residues. CDR1 is MDHEN, CDR2 SYDVKM, per germline. The CDR3 protein is CASTPMVSYNTGELFF.

This sequence joins TRBV15 and TRBJ2-7; as DNA is missing, the TRBD2 call by TCRdb cannot be tested. Germline loops: CDR1 LNHNV, CDR2 YYDKDF (reference sequence). The CDR3 covers 16 residues. This CDR3 is CATSKGTSGVWGEQYF.